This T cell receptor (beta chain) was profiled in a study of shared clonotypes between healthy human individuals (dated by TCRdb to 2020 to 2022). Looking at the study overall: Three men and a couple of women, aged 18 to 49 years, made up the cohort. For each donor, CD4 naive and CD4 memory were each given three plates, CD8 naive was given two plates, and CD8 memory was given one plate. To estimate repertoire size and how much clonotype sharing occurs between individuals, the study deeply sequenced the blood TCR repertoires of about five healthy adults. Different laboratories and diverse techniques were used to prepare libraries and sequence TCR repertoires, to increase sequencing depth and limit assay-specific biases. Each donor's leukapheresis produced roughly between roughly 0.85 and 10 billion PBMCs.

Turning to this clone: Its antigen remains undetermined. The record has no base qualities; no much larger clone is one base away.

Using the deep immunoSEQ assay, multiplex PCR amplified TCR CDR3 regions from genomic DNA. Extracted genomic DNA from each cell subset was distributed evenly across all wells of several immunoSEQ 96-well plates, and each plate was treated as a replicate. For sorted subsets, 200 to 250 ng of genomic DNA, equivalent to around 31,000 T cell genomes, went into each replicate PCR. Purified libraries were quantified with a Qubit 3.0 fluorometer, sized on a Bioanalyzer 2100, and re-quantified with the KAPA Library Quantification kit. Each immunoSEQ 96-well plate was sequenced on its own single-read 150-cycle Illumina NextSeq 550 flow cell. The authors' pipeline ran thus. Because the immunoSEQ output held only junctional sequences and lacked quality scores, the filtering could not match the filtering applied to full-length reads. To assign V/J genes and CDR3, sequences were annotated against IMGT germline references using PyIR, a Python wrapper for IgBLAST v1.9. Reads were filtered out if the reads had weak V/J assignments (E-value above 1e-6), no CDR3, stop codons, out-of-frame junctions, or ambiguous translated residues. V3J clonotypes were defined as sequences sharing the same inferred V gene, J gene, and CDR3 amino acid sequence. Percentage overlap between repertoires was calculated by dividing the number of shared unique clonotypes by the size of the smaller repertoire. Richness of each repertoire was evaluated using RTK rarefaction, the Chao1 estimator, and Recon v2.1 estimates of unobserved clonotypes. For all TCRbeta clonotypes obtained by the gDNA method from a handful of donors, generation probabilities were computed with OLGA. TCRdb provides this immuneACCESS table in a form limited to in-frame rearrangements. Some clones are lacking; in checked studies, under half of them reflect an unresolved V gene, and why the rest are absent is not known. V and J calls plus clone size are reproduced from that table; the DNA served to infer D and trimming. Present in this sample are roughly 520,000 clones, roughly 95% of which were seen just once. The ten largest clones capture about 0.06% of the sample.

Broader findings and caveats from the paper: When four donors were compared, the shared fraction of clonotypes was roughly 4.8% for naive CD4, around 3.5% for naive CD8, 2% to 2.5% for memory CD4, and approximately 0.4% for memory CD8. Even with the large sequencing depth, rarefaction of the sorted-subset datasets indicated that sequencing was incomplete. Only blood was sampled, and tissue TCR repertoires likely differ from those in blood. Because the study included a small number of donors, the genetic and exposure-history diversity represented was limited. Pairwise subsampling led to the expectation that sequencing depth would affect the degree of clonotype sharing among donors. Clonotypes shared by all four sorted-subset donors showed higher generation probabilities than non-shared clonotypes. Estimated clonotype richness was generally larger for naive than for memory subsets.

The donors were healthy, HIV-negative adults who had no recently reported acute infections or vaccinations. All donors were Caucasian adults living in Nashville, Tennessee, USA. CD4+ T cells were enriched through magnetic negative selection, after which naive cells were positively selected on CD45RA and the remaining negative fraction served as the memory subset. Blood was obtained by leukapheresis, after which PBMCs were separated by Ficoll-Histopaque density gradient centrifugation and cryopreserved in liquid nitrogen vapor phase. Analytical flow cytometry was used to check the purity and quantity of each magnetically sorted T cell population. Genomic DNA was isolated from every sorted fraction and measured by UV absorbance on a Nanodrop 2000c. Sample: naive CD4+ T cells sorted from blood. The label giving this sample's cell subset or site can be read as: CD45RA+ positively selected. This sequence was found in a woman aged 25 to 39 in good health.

The nucleotide sequence reads as follows: TGTGCCACCTCCCTAGCGAGCTCCTACAATGAGCAGTTCTTC. This codes for CATSLASSYNEQFF. The V and J segments used are TRBV2 and TRBJ2-1; TRBD2 is a possible D gene, resting on 6 matching bases. The CDR3 goes from the cysteine to the phenylalanine over 14 residues. CDR3 DNA only is kept here, 42 bases in frame from base 1. The germline V gene yields SNHLY for CDR1 and FYNNEI for CDR2. Between the V and J ends, shortened by 10 bases and 0 bases respectively, the junction contains 13 bases.